This T cell receptor beta chain stems from a study of T cells in Graves' hyperthyroidism and ophthalmopathy. Points from the study as a whole: The model forecast ophthalmopathy, anticipating it by a median roughly 6 months before onset.

Regions amplified from RNA transcripts were the TCR beta CDR3 regions. With the HTBI primer set, the TCR CDR3 went through a first round of RT-PCR. TCRdb re-analysed the multiplex PCR reads in MiXCR, keeping a single row per CDR3 protein. The data contain 200,000 to 250,000 distinct CDR3 sequences, about 15% of them seen just once; the ten biggest clones take up 28%. V was pared by 1 base and J by 2 bases, with 11 bases of the junction left unmatched. CDR1 is SGHVS and CDR2 is FNYEAQ in the germline V gene. CDR3 size: 18 residues. The sample holds a few counts of this clonotype. What it binds is unknown.

This chain uses TRBV7-6 with TRBJ2-3; 8 positions agree with TRBD2. The sequencing sample was made of blood. The sequence derives from a young woman with Graves' ophthalmopathy. CDR3 nucleotides: TGTGCCAGCAGCTTAGGTGCGGGGGGTAGCGCCTCCACAGATACGCAGTATTTT. Translated: CASSLGAGGSASTDTQYF.